The rows below give T cell receptor beta chains drawn from one sample of a study of cytotoxic CD8 clonotypes in ibrutinib-treated CLL. Assay: immunoSEQ multiplex PCR; the TCRdb copy retains only in-frame clones and omits some. The sample consists of nearly 300,000 clones, 70% to 80% of them appearing once. The sequenced sample was PBMCs, obtained at disease progression, from a patient treated with ibrutinib. The source of these receptors is a human donor with chronic lymphocytic leukemia. CDR3s include the opening cysteine and the closing phenylalanine or tryptophan. The D gene is left open where the match is weak. Not all rows give a size; the values are once, few, many and, for expanded clones, a class.

clone size,J gene,D gene,V gene,CDR3 DNA,CDR3 protein
-,TRBJ1-1,TRBD1,TRBV18,TGTGCCAGCTCACCGCGGACAGGGGTGGCGGTGAACACTGAAGCTTTCTTT,CASSPRTGVAVNTEAFF
-,TRBJ1-5,TRBD1,TRBV18,TGTGCCAGCTCGCCGGACAGGGGGTTGGGTCAGCCCCAGCATTTT,CASSPDRGLGQPQHF
-,TRBJ2-3,-,TRBV7-2,TGTGCCAGCAGCAGGTTCGGTGATACGCAGTATTTT,CASSRFGDTQYF
few,TRBJ2-7,TRBD2,TRBV28,TGTGCCAGCAGTTTTCTCGCGGGAGAGTTATACGAGCAGTACTTC,CASSFLAGELYEQYF
-,TRBJ1-1,-,TRBV7-8,TGTGCCAGCAGCTTAGGACTGACCCTCAACACTGAAGCTTTCTTT,CASSLGLTLNTEAFF
-,TRBJ2-2,TRBD2,TRBV7-3,TGTGCCAGCAGCTGGGGACTACTCGGGACCGGGGAGCTGTTTTTT,CASSWGLLGTGELFF
-,TRBJ2-7,-,TRBV5-6,TGTGCCAGCAGCTTGTGGATAGGACCGCCCTACGAGCAGTACTTC,CASSLWIGPPYEQYF
-,TRBJ1-2,-,TRBV7-8,TGTGCCAGCAGCTTTAGGGGCACCTATGGCTACACCTTC,CASSFRGTYGYTF
-,TRBJ2-3,-,TRBV27,TGTGCCAGCAGTACCCGGACGACTTTAACTAGCACAGATACGCAGTATTTT,CASSTRTTLTSTDTQYF
-,TRBJ2-7,TRBD2,TRBV7-2,TGTGCCAGCAGCTTCATGACTAGCGGGGAGTTTCGTCCCTACGAGCAGTACTTC,CASSFMTSGEFRPYEQYF
-,TRBJ2-3,TRBD2,TRBV6-6,TGTGCCAGCAGTCGAACTAGCGGGGGGACAGATACGCAGTATTTT,CASSRTSGGTDTQYF
once,TRBJ1-5,TRBD1,TRBV9,TGTGCCAGCAGCATAGACAGGGGGCCTCAGCCCCAGCATTTT,CASSIDRGPQPQHF
-,TRBJ2-7,-,TRBV28,TGTGCCAGCAGTTTGCGGCTAGCAAGGTACTTC,CASSLRLARYF